This entry lists 29 T cell receptor beta chains sequenced from one sample in a study of cytomegalovirus exposure and HLA in healthy donors. Primers: 60 Vbeta forward and 13 Jbeta reverse. Generated by immunoSEQ multiplex PCR, the TCRdb table keeps only in-frame clones and is missing some. This table has under 150,000 clones, over 65% appearing once. Sequenced material: PBMCs. All receptors derive from a man in his forties in good health and CMV-seropositive.

This clone appeared once. This sequence joins TRBV5-6 and TRBJ2-3; 15 positions match TRBD2. Germline-derived CDR1 and CDR2 are SGHDT and YYEEEE. The CDR3 spans 19 residues. V trimming: 4 bases; J trimming: 5 bases; junction bases outside the gene matches: 14. CDR3 nucleotide sequence: TGTGCCAGCAGCCGGCGGACTAGCGGGAGGGTCGGGGCCCAAGATACGCAGTATTTT. Amino acid sequence: CASSRRTSGRVGAQDTQYF.

The chain joins TRBV18 to TRBJ1-1, with D possibly being TRBD1 (5 bases). With 6 bases removed from V and 1 base from J, the gap between germline ends came to 9 bases. Germline CDR1 KGHSH, CDR2 LQKENI. The CDR3 has 13 residues. Here the CDR3 DNA reads TGTGCCAGCTCGGAGGGGCCGAACACTGAAGCTTTCTTT. This encodes CASSEGPNTEAFF. The full variable domain, with the rest looked up from reference TRBV18 and TRBJ1-1, is NAGVMQNPRHLVRRRGQEARLRCSPMKGHSHVYWYRQLPEEGLKFMVYLQKENIIDESGMPKERFSAEFPKEGPSILRIQQVVRGDSAAYFCASSEGPNTEAFFGQGTRLTVV.

This clone was counted a few times. The V gene is TRBV5-4, the J gene TRBJ1-2; TRBD1 matches at 7 bases. J was trimmed by 2 bases and V by 4 bases; bases with no gene match: 5. CDR3 length equals 14 residues. CDR1 and CDR2 from the germline V gene are SGHNT and YYREEE (reference sequence). CDR3 DNA sequence: TGTGCCAGCAGCATACCAGGGGGGAACTATGGCTACACCTTC. Translated, it gives CASSIPGGNYGYTF.

The rearrangement links TRBV19 to TRBJ1-1; D gene uncertain. Germline V gene lookup returns CDR1 LNHDA and CDR2 SQIVND (reference sequence). The CDR3 loop spans 14 amino acids. V shed 8 bases and J shed 3 bases, with 16 bases lying between them. CDR3 coding DNA: TGTGCCAGTGAGTATGGGAGGGCCGACACTGAAGCTTTCTTT. Its protein is CASEYGRADTEAFF.

J is TRBJ2-1 and V is TRBV5-4, with 8 bases fitting TRBD1. This CDR3 region has 17 residues. J was trimmed by 4 bases and V by 2 bases; bases with no gene match: 11. Germline loops: CDR1 SGHNT, CDR2 YYREEE (reference sequence). The DNA for the CDR3 is TGTGCCAGCAGCTTAGGGGGAACAGGGGGAACATACAATGAGCAGTTCTTC. This translates into CASSLGGTGGTYNEQFF.

The V call is TRBV6-1, the J call TRBJ1-5, with D possibly being TRBD1 (5 bases). CDR1 is MNHNS, CDR2 SASEGT, per germline. This CDR3 has 16 residues. V was shortened by 1 base and J by 6 bases, with 16 bases between the two germline ends. The CDR3 protein is CASSEEWGRAGQPQHF. The DNA for the CDR3 is TGTGCCAGCAGTGAAGAATGGGGCAGGGCAGGTCAGCCCCAGCATTTT.

The DNA of the CDR3 is TGTGCCAGTAGATCCGGACTTCCCCTTAGCACAGATACGCAGTATTTT. Residues: CASRSGLPLSTDTQYF. J is TRBJ2-3 and V is TRBV19; perhaps TRBD2 as D (5 bases). Trimming stripped 6 bases from V and 0 bases from J, with 16 bases between. The CDR3 extends over 16 amino acids. CDR1 LNHDA and CDR2 SQIVND come from the germline V gene (reference sequence). Full variable domain (rest looked up from reference TRBV19 and TRBJ2-3): DGGITQSPKYLFRKEGQNVTLSCEQNLNHDAMYWYRQDPGQGLRLIYYSQIVNDFQKGDIAEGYSVSREKKESFPLTVTSAQKNPTAFYLCASRSGLPLSTDTQYFGPGTRLTVL.

The V and J genes are TRBV29-1 and TRBJ2-7; 10 nucleotides align to TRBD1. The ends lost 7 bases at V and 5 bases at J; junction bases unmatched: 8. The CDR3 spans 13 residues. The germline gives CDR1 SQVTM, CDR2 ANQGSEA. CDR3 nucleotides: TGCAGCGCTCGTGATGGGACAGGGGACGAGCAGTACTTC. Residues: CSARDGTGDEQYF.

The chain is built from TRBV7-3 and TRBJ2-3, with D possibly TRBD2 on 5 matching bases. CDR1 SGHTA and CDR2 FQGTGA come from the germline V gene. The CDR3 has 15 amino acids. Between the trimmed V and J ends, which lost 5 bases and 1 base, there was a span of 13 bases. The CDR3 DNA sequence: TGTGCCAGCAGCCCCCTGAGGGAGCGCACAGATACGCAGTATTTT. Translating gives CASSPLRERTDTQYF. Complete variable domain (other parts from reference TRBV7-3 and TRBJ2-3): GAGVSQTPSNKVTEKGKYVELRCDPISGHTALYWYRQSLGQGPEFLIYFQGTGAADDSGLPNDRFFAVRPEGSVSTLKIQRTERGDSAVYLCASSPLRERTDTQYFGPGTRLTVL.

The CDR3 here is CASSKSGQYEQYF. The CDR3 DNA follows: TGTGCCAGCAGCAAATCGGGACAATACGAGCAGTACTTC. This rearrangement joins TRBV7-3 to TRBJ2-7; possible D gene TRBD1, 6 bases. Germline V gene data show CDR1 as SGHTA and CDR2 as FQGTGA. V was clipped by 5 bases and J by 4 bases, with 12 bases between them. This CDR3 is built from 13 residues.

The CDR3 is CASSSTGGAWEKLFF. The CDR3, as DNA: TGTGCCAGCAGTTCCACGGGGGGCGCTTGGGAAAAACTGTTTTTT. V is TRBV6-5 and J is TRBJ1-4, with D tentatively TRBD1 (6 bases). V lost 4 bases to trimming and J lost 8 bases, with 17 bases between them. The CDR3 is 15 residues long. CDR1 is MNHEY and CDR2 is SVGAGI in the germline V gene.

This clone was counted a single time. The CDR3 coding sequence is TGTGCCAGCTCACCAAGGGCCAGGGAGGGTGAGACCCAGTACTTC. This gives the protein CASSPRAREGETQYF. V usage is TRBV18 and J usage is TRBJ2-5, with TRBD2 matching 7 bases. Germline loops: CDR1 KGHSH, CDR2 LQKENI. The CDR3 extends over 15 amino acids. Trimming removed 2 bases from V and 5 bases from J; junction bases left unmatched: 8.

This clone was counted a few times. The V call is TRBV19, the J call TRBJ1-1; 7 bases are shared with TRBD1. This CDR3 spans 13 amino acids. CDR1 and CDR2 from the germline V gene are LNHDA and SQIVND (reference sequence). The J segment lost 8 bases and the V segment lost 6 bases, leaving 9 bases of the junction unmatched. CDR3 residues: CASRTQGPGEAFF. The CDR3 DNA sequence: TGTGCCAGTAGGACACAGGGGCCCGGCGAAGCTTTCTTT.

This sequence joins TRBV4-1 and TRBJ2-3; the D gene is possibly TRBD2 (6 bases). V gave up 1 base and J gave up 5 bases, with 7 bases separating them. The V gene's germline CDR1 is MGHRA and CDR2 YSYEKL. The CDR3 is made up of 13 amino acids. CDR3 region: CASSQGRGDTQYF. DNA for the CDR3: TGCGCCAGCAGCCAAGGGCGGGGAGATACGCAGTATTTT.

This clone showed up just a few times. The rearrangement links TRBV19 to TRBJ1-1, with TRBD1 identical over 7 bases. The CDR3 has 12 residues. The germline V gene encodes CDR1 LNHDA and CDR2 SQIVND (reference sequence). V was pared by 7 bases and J by 4 bases, with 3 bases of the junction left unmatched. CDR3 in amino acids: CASNHRGTEAFF. The CDR3 DNA is TGTGCCAGTAATCACAGGGGCACTGAAGCTTTCTTT.

The gene calls are TRBV5-1 and TRBJ2-5; D is ambiguous. The CDR3 contains 14 residues. V lost 0 bases, J lost 0 bases, and 6 bases lay in between. Germline V gene data show CDR1 as SGHRS and CDR2 as YFSETQ. The CDR3 protein is CASSLDSYQETQYF. DNA for the CDR3: TGCGCCAGCAGCTTGGACTCGTACCAAGAGACCCAGTACTTC.

J is TRBJ1-1 and V is TRBV18; D is uncertain. The CDR3 runs 14 residues. The V end was cut by 3 bases, the J end by 4 bases, with 12 bases between. Looked up from germline, CDR1 is KGHSH and CDR2 is LQKENI. The CDR3 region is CASSPFTIATEAFF. The CDR3 nucleotides are TGTGCCAGCTCACCCTTTACAATAGCCACTGAAGCTTTCTTT.

The chain combines TRBV5-1 with TRBJ2-7; D is unresolved. Germline V gene data show CDR1 as SGHRS and CDR2 as YFSETQ. With 0 bases removed from V and 7 bases from J, the gap between germline ends came to 14 bases. This CDR3 has 14 residues. The CDR3 nucleotides read TGCGCCAGCAGCTTGGAGGCAGCCACGGGTGAGCAGTACTTC. It encodes CASSLEAATGEQYF. Using reference TRBV5-1 and TRBJ2-7 for the parts outside the CDR3, the full variable domain is KAGVTQTPRYLIKTRGQQVTLSCSPISGHRSVSWYQQTPGQGLQFLFEYFSETQRNKGNFPGRFSGRQFSNSRSEMNVSTLELGDSALYLCASSLEAATGEQYFGPGTRLTVT.

V is TRBV28 and J is TRBJ1-5, with 7 bases aligning to TRBD1. The V gene's germline CDR1 is MDHEN and CDR2 SYDVKM. The trim removed 6 bases at V and 7 bases at J, leaving 9 bases unmatched. The CDR3 contains 14 residues. The CDR3 nucleotides read TGTGCCAGCAGAAGGACAGGCTCCGGACAGCCCCAGCATTTT. It yields the protein CASRRTGSGQPQHF.

The CDR3 DNA is TGCGCCAGCAGCTTGGAACAGGGGGAGGGAAACACCATATATTTT. As protein: CASSLEQGEGNTIYF. J is TRBJ1-3 and V is TRBV5-1; 8 nucleotides line up with TRBD1. The junction had 3 bases not matched to a gene; V was cut back by 0 bases and J by 4 bases. The CDR3 is 15 amino acids. Germline CDR1 reads SGHRS; CDR2 reads YFSETQ.

The genes are TRBV5-6 and TRBJ1-1, with D uncertain. Trimming pared 3 bases from V and 8 bases from J, leaving 14 bases between. This CDR3 has 13 amino acids. Per the germline V gene, CDR1 is SGHDT and CDR2 is YYEEEE. The CDR3 loop reads CASSYDLSYEAFF. The CDR3 bases are TGTGCCAGCAGCTACGATCTTTCCTACGAAGCTTTCTTT. The full variable domain, completed using reference TRBV5-6 and TRBJ1-1, is DAGVTQSPTHLIKTRGQQVTLRCSPKSGHDTVSWYQQALGQGPQFIFQYYEEEERQRGNFPDRFSGHQFPNYSSELNVNALLLGDSALYLCASSYDLSYEAFFGQGTRLTVV.

On this clone: In the same sample, other DNA sequences code for this CDR3. The chain links TRBV7-9 to TRBJ2-5; 8 nucleotides line up with TRBD1. From germline, CDR1 is SEHNR and CDR2 FQNEAQ (reference sequence). Unmatched junction bases numbered 5, after V lost 3 bases and J lost 5 bases. The CDR3 runs 14 residues. The CDR3 nucleotides read TGTGCCAGCAGCTTGTCAGGGGGCCGTGAGACCCAGTACTTC. Translation: CASSLSGGRETQYF.

The J gene is TRBJ2-4, the V gene TRBV14; the match to TRBD1 covers 10 bases. This CDR3 comprises 16 residues. CDR1 SGHDN and CDR2 FVKESK come from the germline V gene. Unmatched junction bases numbered 3, after V lost 2 bases and J lost 2 bases. CDR3 protein: CASSQRDRGSKNIQYF. The CDR3 DNA follows: TGTGCCAGCAGCCAAAGGGACAGGGGCTCCAAAAACATTCAGTACTTC.

The CDR3 loop reads CATGTETYEQYF. CDR3 nucleotide sequence: TGTGCCACCGGGACAGAAACCTACGAGCAGTACTTC. The chain combines TRBV15 with TRBJ2-7, with TRBD1 matching over 7 bases. V lost 8 bases and J lost 2; bases outside the gene matches: 3. Germline V gene sequence: CDR1 LNHNV, CDR2 YYDKDF (reference sequence). The CDR3 consists of 12 residues.

This chain uses TRBV27 with TRBJ1-1; D is ambiguous. From germline, CDR1 is MNHEY and CDR2 SMNVEV (reference sequence). The CDR3 loop spans 15 amino acids. The germline V and J ends were trimmed by 4 bases and 0 bases, with 12 bases remaining between them. CDR3 amino acids: CASSSTGTMNTEAFF. The CDR3 DNA reads as TGTGCCAGCAGTTCCACGGGAACGATGAACACTGAAGCTTTCTTT.

The chain is built from TRBV7-2 and TRBJ2-2; no clear D. V lost 2 bases and J lost 6, with 10 bases in between. Germline CDR1 reads SGHTA; CDR2 reads FQGNSA. The CDR3 is 14 residues long. DNA of the CDR3: TGTGCCAGCAGCTTAACTCTCGGGTCCGGGGAGCTGTTTTTT. This encodes CASSLTLGSGELFF.

The DNA of the CDR3 is TGTGCCAGCTCACCGGGCGGGATGGACGAGCAGTACTTC. It translates to CASSPGGMDEQYF. This chain links TRBV18 with TRBJ2-7, with D possibly matching TRBD2 (6 bases). CDR3 size: 13 residues. The germline V gene has CDR1 KGHSH and CDR2 LQKENI. With 3 bases removed from V and 5 bases from J, the gap between germline ends came to 11 bases.

The V and J genes are TRBV5-4 and TRBJ2-1; TRBD2 matches 12 bases. Germline assignment: CDR1 SGHNT and CDR2 YYREEE (reference sequence). The CDR3 has 14 residues. The ends lost 4 bases at V and 9 bases at J; junction bases unmatched: 5. The CDR3 is CASSLAGGWREQFF. The CDR3 DNA reads as TGTGCCAGCAGCCTAGCGGGAGGGTGGCGTGAGCAGTTCTTC. The entire variable domain, with the rest obtained from reference TRBV5-4 and TRBJ2-1, is as follows: ETGVTQSPTHLIKTRGQQVTLRCSSQSGHNTVSWYQQALGQGPQFIFQYYREEENGRGNFPPRFSGLQFPNYSSELNVNALELDDSALYLCASSLAGGWREQFFGPGTRLTVL.

The chain uses TRBV27 and TRBJ2-7, with a weak D call TRBD2 (6 bases). CDR3 length equals 18 residues. The ends were cut back, 6 bases at V and 4 bases at J, with 28 bases in the middle. Germline loops: CDR1 MNHEY, CDR2 SMNVEV (reference sequence). CDR3 nucleotide sequence: TGTGCCAGCAGCCCGATGCTAAGTGCGGGCGGGAAGGAATACGAGCAGTACTTC. As protein: CASSPMLSAGGKEYEQYF.